This TCR beta chain was captured by sequencing in a study of CXCR3-negative and CXCR3-positive naive CD8 T cells. Study in general: There were 140 million or so TRB reads altogether, and each library had about 1.5 +/- 0.3 million of them.

The method, 5' RACE with UMI labels, was used to prepare the TRB cDNA libraries. From its re-call of the 5' RACE reads, TCRdb lists each CDR3 protein once, without DNA. The sample data list under 9,000 distinct CDR3 sequences. This CDR3 region has 14 residues. CD45RO-CCR7+CD27+CD95- characterized naive CD8+ T cells. Source material: naive CXCR3- CD8+ T cells from blood. The subset is: CD45RO-CCR7+CD27+CD95- naive CD8+ T cells lacking CXCR3 (TNR3-). The chain carries TRBV12-3 or TRBV12-4 and TRBJ2-3. The sequence derives from a human donor in good health. Some clones in this sample may be carry-over from other donors' samples. This chain's CDR3 is CASSRRSSTDTQYF.